The 10 T cell receptor beta chains in this list originate from one sample, sequenced in a study of cytomegalovirus exposure and HLA in healthy donors. Vbeta (60) and Jbeta (13) primers were used in the PCR. The data were produced by immunoSEQ multiplex PCR, yet TCRdb's version contains in-frame clones alone and is incomplete. The sample has some 150,000 clones, more than 70% seen once. Sample: PBMCs. The source is a man in his fifties or sixties in good health and CMV-seropositive.

The chain carries TRBV11-2 and TRBJ1-1; TRBD1 is a possible D gene (5 bases). Germline V lookup: CDR1 SGHAT, CDR2 FQNNGV. Deletions cut 6 bases from V and 4 bases from J, with 18 bases between. The CDR3 length is 15 residues. The CDR3 loop reads CASRSAAGVVTEAFF. CDR3 in DNA: TGTGCCAGCAGATCGGCTGCGGGGGTGGTCACTGAAGCTTTCTTT.

V and J are TRBV7-2 and TRBJ2-7, with a tentative D call TRBD1 (5 bases). With 2 bases removed from V and 5 bases from J, the gap between germline ends came to 10 bases. Germline assignment: CDR1 SGHTA and CDR2 FQGNSA. The CDR3 is made up of 13 amino acids. The CDR3 region has the DNA TGTGCCAGCAGCTTAATAGAAGGGGACGAGCAGTACTTC. It specifies CASSLIEGDEQYF.

The V and J genes are TRBV7-9 and TRBJ1-2; D gene uncertain. The CDR3 has 13 amino acids. Trimming stripped 5 bases from V and 4 bases from J, with 11 bases between. Germline loops: CDR1 SEHNR, CDR2 FQNEAQ (reference sequence). The CDR3 coding sequence is TGTGCCAGCAGCCCACAGAGTTTCTATGGCTACACCTTC. Its protein product is CASSPQSFYGYTF.

The V call is TRBV25-1, the J call TRBJ1-3; possible D gene TRBD1, 6 bases. Germline CDR1 is MGHDK and CDR2 is SYGVNS. The CDR3 is made up of 14 amino acids. V was clipped by 2 bases and J by 4 bases, with 9 bases between them. CDR3 protein: CASSEKGGGNTIYF. DNA for the CDR3: TGTGCCAGCAGTGAAAAAGGGGGAGGAAACACCATATATTTT.

The chain is built from TRBV7-2 and TRBJ1-4, with 9 bases aligning to TRBD1. V lost 3 bases and J lost 8; bases outside the gene matches: 7. From germline, CDR1 is SGHTA and CDR2 FQGNSA. The length of the CDR3 is 15 residues. Here the CDR3 DNA reads TGTGCCAGCAGCTTTACCGGGACAGGGTTGGAAAAACTGTTTTTT. Its protein is CASSFTGTGLEKLFF.

The chain couples TRBV4-1 to TRBJ2-7; possible D gene TRBD2, 6 bases. This CDR3 contains 13 residues. Germline V CDR1 and CDR2: MGHRA, YSYEKL. The ends were cut back, 3 bases at V and 6 bases at J, with 12 bases in the middle. The DNA for the CDR3 is TGCGCCAGCAGCCAGGAAGGACTATCCGAGCAGTACTTC. It yields the protein CASSQEGLSEQYF.

This rearrangement joins TRBV29-1 to TRBJ2-7; 10 bases fit TRBD1. CDR3 length equals 14 residues. With V trimmed by 3 bases and J by 1 base, 3 bases remained unmatched. Germline loops: CDR1 SQVTM, CDR2 ANQGSEA. CDR3: CSVDGTGESYEQYF. CDR3 DNA: TGCAGCGTTGACGGGACAGGGGAATCCTACGAGCAGTACTTC.

The chain uses TRBV5-4 and TRBJ2-2, with unresolved D. The CDR3 sequence is 12 residues long. V dropped 3 bases and J dropped 4 bases, with 4 bases sitting between them. Germline-derived CDR1 and CDR2 are SGHNT and YYREEE (reference sequence). CDR3 bases: TGTGCCAGCAGCTCTATCACCGGGGAGCTGTTTTTT. Translated: CASSSITGELFF.

J is TRBJ1-1 and V is TRBV25-1, with TRBD1 matching over 11 bases. Germline trimming cut 6 bases from V and 5 bases from J; bases unmatched to any gene: 5. The CDR3 contains 14 residues. Germline CDR1 MGHDK, CDR2 SYGVNS. The CDR3 DNA is TGTGCCAGCAGCCGGGACAGGGGGTTTACTGAAGCTTTCTTT. Its translation: CASSRDRGFTEAFF.

CDR3 sequence (DNA): TGCGCCAGCAGCTTCCAGGGGGCAGGCACTGAAGCTTTCTTT. It specifies CASSFQGAGTEAFF. The chain links TRBV5-1 to TRBJ1-1, with TRBD1 matching over 8 bases. Looked up from germline, CDR1 is SGHRS and CDR2 is YFSETQ. CDR3 length equals 14 residues. J gave up 4 bases and V 2 bases, and 4 bases lay outside the gene matches. Based on the CDR3 plus reference TRBV5-1 and TRBJ1-1, the full variable domain is KAGVTQTPRYLIKTRGQQVTLSCSPISGHRSVSWYQQTPGQGLQFLFEYFSETQRNKGNFPGRFSGRQFSNSRSEMNVSTLELGDSALYLCASSFQGAGTEAFFGQGTRLTVV.